Each of the 29 T cell receptor beta chains below was sequenced from the same sample in a study of blood T cell repertoires in COVID-19. Produced via immunoSEQ multiplex PCR; TCRdb's table is partial and in-frame only. The sample has roughly 250,000 clones, 84% seen once. The sequenced sample was peripheral blood. The source is a human donor in a cohort sampled during active COVID-19.

The chain couples TRBV15 to TRBJ2-7; 8 bases align to TRBD1. Germline trimming cut 0 bases from V and 5 bases from J; bases unmatched to any gene: 9. Germline loops: CDR1 LNHNV, CDR2 YYDKDF (reference sequence). CDR3 length equals 16 residues. The CDR3: CATSRDAAGGLNEQYF. The CDR3 DNA follows: TGTGCCACCAGCAGAGATGCGGCAGGGGGCCTGAACGAGCAGTACTTC.

This sequence joins TRBV10-3 and TRBJ2-1, with 9 bases matching TRBD2. The trim removed 0 bases at V and 7 bases at J, leaving 7 bases unmatched. Germline V gene data show CDR1 as ENHRY and CDR2 as SYGVKD. The CDR3 sequence is 16 residues long. Written as DNA, the CDR3 is TGTGCCATCAGTGAGTCAGAAGCGGGAGGTCGGAATGAGCAGTTCTTC. Protein: CAISESEAGGRNEQFF.

V and J are TRBV2 and TRBJ1-2, with D hard to call. The germline V gene has CDR1 SNHLY and CDR2 FYNNEI. The CDR3 extends over 15 amino acids. Trimming cost V 4 bases and J 5 bases, with 17 bases left between them. CDR3 sequence reads: CASSGRAGSLYGYTF. CDR3 DNA sequence: TGTGCCAGCAGTGGTCGGGCCGGGAGCCTTTATGGCTACACCTTC.

This clone was found once. The chain combines TRBV7-2 with TRBJ2-1, with TRBD2 identical over 8 bases. Germline loops: CDR1 SGHTA, CDR2 FQGNSA. The CDR3 length is 15 residues. With 5 bases clipped from V and 6 bases from J, the junction kept 9 bases outside the gene matches. The CDR3 loop reads CASSQDGGAVNEQFF. CDR3 DNA: TGTGCCAGCAGCCAGGACGGGGGGGCCGTCAATGAGCAGTTCTTC.

Many counts were recorded for this clone. J is TRBJ2-3 and V is TRBV19, with 7 bases matching TRBD1. With 4 bases clipped from V and 3 bases from J, the junction kept 13 bases outside the gene matches. The CDR3 totals 17 residues. From germline, CDR1 is LNHDA and CDR2 SQIVND (reference sequence). The CDR3 spells CASSTPAGGPTTDTQYF. In DNA, the CDR3 is TGTGCCAGTAGTACCCCCGCAGGGGGACCAACTACAGATACGCAGTATTTT. Complete variable domain (other parts from reference TRBV19 and TRBJ2-3): DGGITQSPKYLFRKEGQNVTLSCEQNLNHDAMYWYRQDPGQGLRLIYYSQIVNDFQKGDIAEGYSVSREKKESFPLTVTSAQKNPTAFYLCASSTPAGGPTTDTQYFGPGTRLTVL.

This chain uses TRBV15 with TRBJ2-3, with a tentative D call TRBD2 (7 bases). This CDR3 has 17 amino acids. V lost 1 base to trimming and J lost 1 base, with 15 bases between them. Germline V gene data show CDR1 as LNHNV and CDR2 as YYDKDF (reference sequence). CDR3 nucleotide sequence: TGTGCCACCAGCAGAGGACGGGGGGCAGGGCGCACAGATACGCAGTATTTT. It codes for CATSRGRGAGRTDTQYF. The full variable domain, its missing parts supplied by reference TRBV15 and TRBJ2-3, is DAMVIQNPRYQVTQFGKPVTLSCSQTLNHNVMYWYQQKSSQAPKLLFHYYDKDFNNEADTPDNFQSRRPNTSFCFLDIRSPGLGDTAMYLCATSRGRGAGRTDTQYFGPGTRLTVL.

This clone has a handful of counts. This chain connects TRBV7-9 to TRBJ2-7; D is uncertain. The CDR3 is made up of 16 amino acids. From germline, CDR1 is SEHNR and CDR2 FQNEAQ (reference sequence). Trimming removed 7 bases from V and 3 bases from J, with 22 bases in between. CDR3 nucleotides: TGTGCCAGCACCGACCCCGAGGAAAAGGAATTCTACGAGCAGTACTTC. It yields the protein CASTDPEEKEFYEQYF. Drawing the rest from reference TRBV7-9 and TRBJ2-7, the complete variable domain is DTGVSQNPRHKITKRGQNVTFRCDPISEHNRLYWYRQTLGQGPEFLTYFQNEAQLEKSRLLSDRFSAERPKGSFSTLEIQRTEQGDSAMYLCASTDPEEKEFYEQYFGPGTRLTVT.

This chain links TRBV18 with TRBJ2-1; weak D call: TRBD1 (7 bases). The V end lost 3 bases, the J end lost 7 bases, and 22 bases lay between the germline ends. CDR3 length equals 17 residues. CDR1 and CDR2 from the germline V gene are KGHSH and LQKENI. CDR3 sequence: CASSPPRGRGVLNEQFF. The CDR3, as DNA: TGTGCCAGCTCACCCCCCCGCGGCAGGGGGGTTCTAAATGAGCAGTTCTTC.

This clone was observed a few times. At one end, the junction sequence differs from germline, possibly due to a read error. CDR3 DNA: TGTGCCAGCTCACCCGCAGGTAACTCTGGCTACACCTTC. Translated: CASSPAGNSGYTF. The rearrangement links TRBV18 to TRBJ1-2; D ambiguous. CDR3 size: 13 residues. CDR1 KGHSH and CDR2 LQKENI come from the germline V gene.

CDR3 region: CASSTDPLGTGGGWNEQFF. The CDR3 region has the DNA TGTGCCAGCAGTACGGACCCCCTCGGGACAGGGGGAGGTTGGAATGAGCAGTTCTTC. V is TRBV28 and J is TRBJ2-1; 11 positions agree with TRBD1. V lost 5 bases to trimming and J lost 7 bases; unmatched junction nucleotides: 19. The germline V gene has CDR1 MDHEN and CDR2 SYDVKM. This CDR3 region has 19 residues.

V usage is TRBV7-9 and J usage is TRBJ1-1; D is undetermined. V was cut by 6 bases and J by 1 base, with 9 bases left in between. This CDR3 is built from 13 residues. From germline, CDR1 is SEHNR and CDR2 FQNEAQ (reference sequence). The chain's CDR3 is CASRGWANTEAFF. In nucleotides, the CDR3 is TGTGCCAGCAGAGGTTGGGCGAACACTGAAGCTTTCTTT.

The chain employs TRBV10-1 and TRBJ2-7; a weak D match, TRBD2 (5 bases). The CDR3 totals 15 residues. Germline V lookup: CDR1 WNHNN, CDR2 SYGVQD (reference sequence). Deletions cut 0 bases from V and 9 bases from J, with 18 bases between. In DNA form, the CDR3 reads TGCGCCAGCAGTGAGTCGTCGGCTAGTGGGCGGGCGCAGTACTTC. Translating it yields CASSESSASGRAQYF.

This clone showed up just once. J is TRBJ2-1 and V is TRBV7-2; D may be TRBD1 (6 bases). Germline CDR1 is SGHTA and CDR2 is FQGNSA. The ends were cut back, 5 bases at V and 3 bases at J, with 17 bases in the middle. This CDR3 is 16 amino acids long. The CDR3 is CASSHPETGLYNEQFF. DNA of the CDR3: TGTGCCAGCAGCCATCCCGAGACAGGCCTCTACAATGAGCAGTTCTTC. The full variable domain, rest sourced from reference TRBV7-2 and TRBJ2-1, is GAGVSQSPSNKVTEKGKDVELRCDPISGHTALYWYRQSLGQGLEFLIYFQGNSAPDKSGLPSDRFSAERTGGSVSTLTIQRTQQEDSAVYLCASSHPETGLYNEQFFGPGTRLTVL.

V usage is TRBV6-5 and J usage is TRBJ2-7; tentatively, D is TRBD1 (5 bases). The CDR3 contains 14 residues. CDR1 is MNHEY and CDR2 is SVGAGI in the germline V gene. V dropped 0 bases and J dropped 3 bases, with 9 bases sitting between them. CDR3 nucleotide sequence: TGTGCCAGCAGTTACTCGACAGCCAGCTACGAGCAGTACTTC. It codes for CASSYSTASYEQYF.

In its sample, this clone was seen once. The chain employs TRBV16 and TRBJ1-2, with 8 bases lining up with TRBD1. The CDR3 consists of 15 residues. The trim removed 4 bases at V and 7 bases at J, leaving 11 bases unmatched. The germline CDR1 and CDR2 sequences are KGHSY and FQNENV. CDR3 loop: CASSRRGTGTAGYTF. CDR3 coding DNA: TGTGCCAGCAGCCGGAGGGGGACAGGCACGGCTGGCTACACCTTC.

The genes are TRBV2 and TRBJ2-1; 10 bases align to TRBD2. V trimming: 5 bases; J trimming: 6 bases; junction bases outside the gene matches: 7. Germline V gene lookup returns CDR1 SNHLY and CDR2 FYNNEI. The CDR3 runs to 15 residues. As DNA, the CDR3 is TGTGCCAGCAGTTCCCTGATAGCGGGGGGCAATGAGCAGTTCTTC. Translating it yields CASSSLIAGGNEQFF.

The chain employs TRBV5-1 and TRBJ1-6; unclear D gene. Trimming stripped 0 bases from V and 8 bases from J, with 12 bases between. This CDR3 contains 15 residues. Germline CDR1 and CDR2: SGHRS and YFSETQ. The CDR3 DNA follows: TGCGCCAGCAGCTTGGGGGCACCAACCGATTCACCCCTCCACTTT. Translation: CASSLGAPTDSPLHF.

V and J are TRBV18 and TRBJ1-2; weak D call: TRBD1 (5 bases). The V gene lost 0 bases and the J gene lost 5 bases, with 13 bases spanning the gap. Germline-derived CDR1 and CDR2 are KGHSH and LQKENI. The CDR3 length is 15 residues. The CDR3 DNA follows: TGTGCCAGCTCACCACCGGCCAGGGCAGGGTATGGCTACACCTTC. This encodes CASSPPARAGYGYTF.

This chain links TRBV4-3 with TRBJ1-2, with D perhaps matching TRBD1 (5 bases). Germline V gene sequence: CDR1 LGHNA, CDR2 YSLEER. V shed 0 bases and J shed 2 bases, with 10 bases lying between them. This CDR3 spans 15 amino acids. The CDR3 region is CASSQEQGPNYGYTF. Here the CDR3 DNA reads TGCGCCAGCAGCCAAGAGCAGGGCCCCAACTATGGCTACACCTTC.

The chain couples TRBV3-1 (or the pseudogene TRBV3-2) to TRBJ2-1; TRBD2 agrees at 7 bases. CDR1 is LGHDT and CDR2 is YNNKEL in the germline V gene (reference sequence). The CDR3 runs to 13 residues. J gave up 6 bases and V 4 bases, and 3 bases lay outside the gene matches. Here the CDR3 reads CASSRDYFNEQFF. DNA for the CDR3: TGTGCCAGCAGCCGGGACTATTTCAATGAGCAGTTCTTC.

A single count supports this clone. The chain employs TRBV28 and TRBJ1-1, with TRBD1 matching 9 bases. V lost 5 bases to trimming and J lost 1 base; unmatched junction nucleotides: 11. The CDR3 runs 17 residues. Germline CDR1 reads MDHEN; CDR2 reads SYDVKM. The CDR3 protein is CASSIPGTGKRNTEAFF. CDR3 in DNA: TGTGCCAGCAGTATCCCCGGGACAGGGAAAAGGAACACTGAAGCTTTCTTT.

The CDR3 sequence: CASSPRSNEKLFF. CDR3 bases: TGCGCCAGCAGTCCGAGATCGAATGAAAAACTGTTTTTT. The chain has TRBV5-1 and TRBJ1-4; D is ambiguous. Germline loops: CDR1 SGHRS, CDR2 YFSETQ. This CDR3 has 13 residues. V gave up 5 bases and J gave up 5 bases, with 10 bases separating them.

The rearrangement joins TRBV7-3 to TRBJ2-7; TRBD1 agrees at 9 bases. The CDR3 runs 15 residues. Germline CDR1 is SGHTA and CDR2 is FQGTGA. The V gene end was trimmed by 4 bases and the J gene end by 2 bases; junction bases not matched to a gene: 6. The CDR3 region is CASSSQTGGAYEQYF. The CDR3 DNA reads TGTGCCAGCAGCTCCCAGACAGGGGGAGCCTACGAGCAGTACTTC.

The chain combines TRBV12-3 or TRBV12-4 with TRBJ2-7; D is perhaps TRBD2 (5 bases). With 6 bases removed from V and 1 base from J, the gap between germline ends came to 10 bases. The CDR3 has 13 residues. CDR3 bases: TGTGCCAGCAGAGATACTAGTTCCTACGAGCAGTACTTC. As protein: CASRDTSSYEQYF.

The chain recombines TRBV9 with TRBJ2-3, with TRBD2 matching 8 bases. Losses at the gene ends were 4 bases for V and 10 bases for J; bases not matched to a gene: 11. Germline V CDR1 and CDR2: SGDLS, YYNGEE. The CDR3 covers 14 residues. In nucleotides, the CDR3 is TGTGCCAGCAGCCGACTAGCGTCGGAGGGTGCGCAGTATTTT. Its protein is CASSRLASEGAQYF.

The chain carries TRBV4-3 and TRBJ1-2; possibly TRBD1 for D (6 bases). The CDR3 is 14 residues long. The germline CDR1 and CDR2 sequences are LGHNA and YSLEER. V dropped 5 bases and J dropped 4 bases, with 14 bases sitting between them. The CDR3: CASSSEGGGYGYTF. CDR3 coding DNA: TGCGCCAGCAGCTCAGAGGGAGGGGGCTATGGCTACACCTTC.

The J gene is TRBJ1-2, the V gene TRBV19; D is possibly TRBD1 (6 bases). The CDR3 covers 13 residues. V lost 3 bases to trimming and J lost 6 bases, with 11 bases between them. Germline assignment: CDR1 LNHDA and CDR2 SQIVND (reference sequence). CDR3 in amino acids: CASSISGTHGYTF. In nucleotides, the CDR3 is TGTGCCAGTAGTATTTCAGGGACACATGGCTACACCTTC. Full variable domain (missing parts from reference TRBV19 and TRBJ1-2): DGGITQSPKYLFRKEGQNVTLSCEQNLNHDAMYWYRQDPGQGLRLIYYSQIVNDFQKGDIAEGYSVSREKKESFPLTVTSAQKNPTAFYLCASSISGTHGYTFGSGTRLTVV.

The chain uses TRBV18 and TRBJ2-3; no firm D call. Germline assignment: CDR1 KGHSH and CDR2 LQKENI. The V end was cut by 3 bases, the J end by 0 bases, with 13 bases between. The CDR3 consists of 16 residues. For the CDR3, the DNA is TGTGCCAGCTCACCGCGTAAACTTCGGAGCACAGATACGCAGTATTTT. Translation: CASSPRKLRSTDTQYF.

The V call is TRBV6-6, the J call TRBJ1-1; TRBD1 aligns across 9 bases. J gave up 6 bases and V 7 bases, and 9 bases lay outside the gene matches. Germline V lookup: CDR1 MNHNY, CDR2 SVGAGI (reference sequence). The CDR3 consists of 14 residues. CDR3 bases: TGTGCCAGCATTCCACCGGGACAGGGATCTGAAGCTTTCTTT. Amino acid sequence: CASIPPGQGSEAFF.